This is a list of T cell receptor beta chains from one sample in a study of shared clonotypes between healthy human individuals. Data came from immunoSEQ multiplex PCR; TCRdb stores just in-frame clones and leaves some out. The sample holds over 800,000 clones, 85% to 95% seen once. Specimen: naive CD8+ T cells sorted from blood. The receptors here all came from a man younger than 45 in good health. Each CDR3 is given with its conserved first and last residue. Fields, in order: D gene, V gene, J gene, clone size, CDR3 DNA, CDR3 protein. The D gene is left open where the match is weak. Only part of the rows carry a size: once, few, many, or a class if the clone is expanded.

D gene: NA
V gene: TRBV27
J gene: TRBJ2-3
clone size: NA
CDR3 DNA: TGTGCCAGCAGTTTATCGGGTTTAGCAGCGGATACGCAGTATTTT
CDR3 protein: CASSLSGLAADTQYF

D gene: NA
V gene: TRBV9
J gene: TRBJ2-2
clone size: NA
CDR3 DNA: TGTGCCAGCAGCCACGGACGGAAAGGTGTATCCACCGGGGAGCTGTTTTTT
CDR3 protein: CASSHGRKGVSTGELFF

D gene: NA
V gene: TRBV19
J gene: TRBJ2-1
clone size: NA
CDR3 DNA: TGTGCCAGTAGTCGGGGGCTAGCGGTTTCCTACAATGAGCAGTTCTTC
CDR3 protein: CASSRGLAVSYNEQFF

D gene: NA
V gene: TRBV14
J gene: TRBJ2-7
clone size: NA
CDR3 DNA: TGTGCCAGCAGCCAGTATGGTAGCGGCTACGAGCAGTACTTC
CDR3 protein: CASSQYGSGYEQYF

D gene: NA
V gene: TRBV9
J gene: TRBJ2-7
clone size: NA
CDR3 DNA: TGTGCCAGCAGCGTGGGAGGTGGGAGAATCAACGAGCAGTACTTC
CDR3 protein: CASSVGGGRINEQYF

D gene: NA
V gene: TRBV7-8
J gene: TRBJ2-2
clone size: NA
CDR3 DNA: TGTGCCAGCAGCTTAGGCGTGAGGAGGACGCGGAGGGACACCGGGGAGCTGTTTTTT
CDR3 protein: CASSLGVRRTRRDTGELFF

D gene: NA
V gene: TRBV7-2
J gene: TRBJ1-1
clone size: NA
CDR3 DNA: TGTGCCAGCAGCTTCGACCCACCAATGAACACTGAAGCTTTCTTT
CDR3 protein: CASSFDPPMNTEAFF

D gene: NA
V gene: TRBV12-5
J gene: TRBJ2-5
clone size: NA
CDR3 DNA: TGTGCTAGTGGTCCGGGGACAACTACAGAGACCCAGTACTTC
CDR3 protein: CASGPGTTTETQYF

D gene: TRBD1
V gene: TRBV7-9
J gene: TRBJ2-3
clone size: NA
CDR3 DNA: TGTGCCAGCAGCTTAGTACAGGGGGCCACAGATACGCAGTATTTT
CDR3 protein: CASSLVQGATDTQYF

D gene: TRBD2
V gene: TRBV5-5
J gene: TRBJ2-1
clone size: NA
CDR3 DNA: TGTGCCAGCAGCCGACTAGCGGGCGACAATGAGCAGTTCTTC
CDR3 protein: CASSRLAGDNEQFF

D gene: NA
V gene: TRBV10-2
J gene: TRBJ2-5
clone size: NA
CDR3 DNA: TGCGCCAGCAGTAAAGACAGACACCCCCAAGAGACCCAGTACTTC
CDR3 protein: CASSKDRHPQETQYF

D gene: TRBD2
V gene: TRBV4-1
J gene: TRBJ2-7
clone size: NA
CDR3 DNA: TGCGCCAGCAGCCAATCTAGCGGACCCTACGAGCAGTACTTC
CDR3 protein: CASSQSSGPYEQYF

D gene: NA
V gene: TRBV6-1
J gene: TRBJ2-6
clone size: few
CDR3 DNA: TGTGCCAGCAGGACAGCTATCTCTGGGGCCAACGTCCTGACTTTC
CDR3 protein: CASRTAISGANVLTF

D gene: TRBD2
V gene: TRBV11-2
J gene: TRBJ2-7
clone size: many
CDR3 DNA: TGTGCCAGCAGCTTCCGACTAGCGGGAGTAGATGAGCAGTACTTC
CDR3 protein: CASSFRLAGVDEQYF

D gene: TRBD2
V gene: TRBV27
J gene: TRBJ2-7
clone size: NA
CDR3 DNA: TGTGCCAGCAGTCCGCTAGCGGGAGCGACCTACGAGCAGTACTTC
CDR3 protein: CASSPLAGATYEQYF

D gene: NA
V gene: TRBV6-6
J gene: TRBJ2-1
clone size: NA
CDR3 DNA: TGTGCCAGCAGTTACCGTCAAGAGAGCTCCTACAATGAGCAGTTCTTC
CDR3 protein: CASSYRQESSYNEQFF

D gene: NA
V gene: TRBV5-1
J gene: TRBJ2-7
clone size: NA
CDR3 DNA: TGCGCCAGCAGCCCGGCGGAGGCCCTGGAATTCTACGAGCAGTACTTC
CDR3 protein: CASSPAEALEFYEQYF

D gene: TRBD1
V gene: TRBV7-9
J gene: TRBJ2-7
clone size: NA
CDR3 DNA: TGTGCCAGCAGCCCTCAGGACAGGGGGCGGTCCGAGCAGTACTTC
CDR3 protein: CASSPQDRGRSEQYF

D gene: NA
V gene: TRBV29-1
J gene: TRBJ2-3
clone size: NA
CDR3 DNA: TGCAGCGTTGAAGAAAGGTCAGATACGCAGTATTTT
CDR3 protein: CSVEERSDTQYF

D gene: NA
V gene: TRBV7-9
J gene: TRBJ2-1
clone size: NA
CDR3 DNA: TGTGCCAGCAGCGGGGCGGGATTCCCCAGCAATGAGCAGTTCTTC
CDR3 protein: CASSGAGFPSNEQFF

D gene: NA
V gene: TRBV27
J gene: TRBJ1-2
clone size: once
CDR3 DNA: TGTGCCAGCACATCGGGGAACTATGGCTACACCTTC
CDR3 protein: CASTSGNYGYTF

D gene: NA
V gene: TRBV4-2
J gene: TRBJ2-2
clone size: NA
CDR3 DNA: TGTGCCAGCAGCCAACCTCTGGGCGTAGGGACCGGGGAGCTGTTTTTT
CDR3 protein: CASSQPLGVGTGELFF

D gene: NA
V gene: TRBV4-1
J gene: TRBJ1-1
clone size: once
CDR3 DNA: TGCGCCAGCAGCCAAGGTAAGGGTACTGAAGCTTTCTTT
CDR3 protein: CASSQGKGTEAFF

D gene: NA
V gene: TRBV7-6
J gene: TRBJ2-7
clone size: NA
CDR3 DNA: TGTGCCAGCAGCTTAGACAGCTCCTACGAGCAGTACTTC
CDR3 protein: CASSLDSSYEQYF

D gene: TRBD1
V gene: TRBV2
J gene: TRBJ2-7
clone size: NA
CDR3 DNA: TGTGCCAGCAGAGAGGGACAGGGGGAGGAAGGCTACGAGCAGTACTTC
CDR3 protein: CASREGQGEEGYEQYF

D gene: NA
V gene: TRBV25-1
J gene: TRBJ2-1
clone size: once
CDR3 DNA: TGTGCCAGCAGTTGGACGTTAGGGGTTAATGAGCAGTTCTTC
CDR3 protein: CASSWTLGVNEQFF

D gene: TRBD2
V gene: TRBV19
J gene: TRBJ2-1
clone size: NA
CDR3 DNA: TGTGCCAGTAGTATGACTAGCGGGAATGAGCAGTTCTTC
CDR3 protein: CASSMTSGNEQFF

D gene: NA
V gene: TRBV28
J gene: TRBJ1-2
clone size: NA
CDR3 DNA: TGTGCCAGCTCCCCTCGGGGTTTAGGCTATGGCTACACCTTC
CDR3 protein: CASSPRGLGYGYTF

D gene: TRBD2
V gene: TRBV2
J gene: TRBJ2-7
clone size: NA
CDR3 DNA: TGTGCCAGCAGGGAACTGACTAGCGGGGCAAACGAGCAGTACTTC
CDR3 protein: CASRELTSGANEQYF

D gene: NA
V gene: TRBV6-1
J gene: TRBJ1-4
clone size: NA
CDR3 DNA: TGTGCCAGCAGTGACCTGTCCAACGGGGAAAAACTGTTTTTT
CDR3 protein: CASSDLSNGEKLFF

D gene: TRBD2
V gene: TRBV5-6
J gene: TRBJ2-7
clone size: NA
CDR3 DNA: TGTGCCAGCAGCTTGGCCAGTGCTAGCGGGAGTGGCGAGCAGTACTTC
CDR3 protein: CASSLASASGSGEQYF

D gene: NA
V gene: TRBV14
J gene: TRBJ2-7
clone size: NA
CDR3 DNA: TGTGCCAGCAGCCAAGCTACAGGGAGCTCCTACGAGCAGTACTTC
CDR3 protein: CASSQATGSSYEQYF

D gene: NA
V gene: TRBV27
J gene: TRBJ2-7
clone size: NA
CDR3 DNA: TGTGCCAGCAGCCCAGGGGTCTCCTACGAGCAGTACTTC
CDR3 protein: CASSPGVSYEQYF

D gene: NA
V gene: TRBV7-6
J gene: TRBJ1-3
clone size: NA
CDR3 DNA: TGTGCCAGCAGCCCAGGGTTCGGAAACACCATATATTTT
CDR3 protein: CASSPGFGNTIYF

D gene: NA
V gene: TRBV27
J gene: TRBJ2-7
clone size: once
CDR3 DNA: TGTGCCAGCAGTTTTGGGACAATTTACGAGCAGTACTTC
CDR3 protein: CASSFGTIYEQYF

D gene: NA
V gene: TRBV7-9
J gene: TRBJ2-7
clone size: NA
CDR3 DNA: TGTGCCAGCAGCACCGGGACGAAGGCCTACGAGCAGTACTTC
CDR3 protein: CASSTGTKAYEQYF

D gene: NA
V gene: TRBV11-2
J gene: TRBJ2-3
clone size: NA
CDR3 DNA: TGTGCCAGCAGCCCTACCATCCGCTGGAGGGGGGATACGCAGTATTTT
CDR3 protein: CASSPTIRWRGDTQYF

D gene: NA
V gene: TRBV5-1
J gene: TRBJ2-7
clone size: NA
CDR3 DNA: TGCGCCAGCAGCTTGGGGAGGGCAGGGGGCTACGAGCAGTACTTC
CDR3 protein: CASSLGRAGGYEQYF

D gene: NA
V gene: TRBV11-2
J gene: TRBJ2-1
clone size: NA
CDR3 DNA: TGTGCCAGCAGCCCGCGAACCTCCTATGAGCAGTTCTTC
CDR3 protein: CASSPRTSYEQFF

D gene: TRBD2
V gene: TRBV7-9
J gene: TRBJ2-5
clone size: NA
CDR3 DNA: TGTGCCAGCAGCTCAGAGCGGGGGGGCCAAGAGACCCAGTACTTC
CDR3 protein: CASSSERGGQETQYF

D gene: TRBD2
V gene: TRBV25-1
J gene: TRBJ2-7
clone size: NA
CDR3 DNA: TGTGCCAGCGAGGAAACTAGCGGGAATACCTACGAGCAGTACTTC
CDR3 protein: CASEETSGNTYEQYF

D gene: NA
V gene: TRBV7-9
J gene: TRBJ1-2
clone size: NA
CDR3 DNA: TGTGCCAGCAGCCACGGGGGGCAGGGGACGAACTATGGCTACACCTTC
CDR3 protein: CASSHGGQGTNYGYTF

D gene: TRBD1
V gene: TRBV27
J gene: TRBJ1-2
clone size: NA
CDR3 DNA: TGTGCCAGCAGACCGATTGGGGGCCAGGGGGAAGGGTATGGCTACACCTTC
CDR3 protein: CASRPIGGQGEGYGYTF

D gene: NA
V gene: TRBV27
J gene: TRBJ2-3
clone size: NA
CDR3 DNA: TGTGCCAGCCCCTCGGGATGGGGCACAGATACGCAGTATTTT
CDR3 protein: CASPSGWGTDTQYF

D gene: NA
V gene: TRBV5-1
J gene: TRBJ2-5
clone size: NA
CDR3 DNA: TGCGCCAGCAGCCCGCCAGGGTTTGGTGAGACCCAGTACTTC
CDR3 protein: CASSPPGFGETQYF

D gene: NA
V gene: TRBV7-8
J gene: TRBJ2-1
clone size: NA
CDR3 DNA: TGTGCCAGCAGCTTAACCGGATACTACAATGAGCAGTTCTTC
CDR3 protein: CASSLTGYYNEQFF

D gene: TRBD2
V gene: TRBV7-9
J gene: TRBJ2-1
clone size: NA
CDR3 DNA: TGTGCCAGCAGCTTACCTGGGACTAGCGGGAGATACGGTGAGCAGTTCTTC
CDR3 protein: CASSLPGTSGRYGEQFF

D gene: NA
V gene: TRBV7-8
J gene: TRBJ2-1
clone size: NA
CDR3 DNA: TGTGCCAGCAGCTTGACCGGGAGCTACTACAATGAGCAGTTCTTC
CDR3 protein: CASSLTGSYYNEQFF

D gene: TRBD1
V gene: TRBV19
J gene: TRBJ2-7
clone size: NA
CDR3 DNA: TGTGCCAGTAGAGACAGGGGATACTACGAGCAGTACTTC
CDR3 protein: CASRDRGYYEQYF

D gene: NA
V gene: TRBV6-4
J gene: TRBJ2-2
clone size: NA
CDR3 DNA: TGTGCCAGCAGTGCGGCTGGAGGCCCAGACGCAGGGAACACCGGGGAGCTGTTTTTT
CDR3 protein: CASSAAGGPDAGNTGELFF

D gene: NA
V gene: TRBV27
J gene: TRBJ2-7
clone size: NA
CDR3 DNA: TGTGCCAGCAGCGGGCAGGGTGAGAGGGGGGGCGAGCAGTACTTC
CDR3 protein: CASSGQGERGGEQYF

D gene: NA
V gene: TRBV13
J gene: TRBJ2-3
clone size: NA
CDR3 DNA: TGTGCCAGCAGCTTAACGCGGATTTACACAGATACGCAGTATTTT
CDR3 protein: CASSLTRIYTDTQYF

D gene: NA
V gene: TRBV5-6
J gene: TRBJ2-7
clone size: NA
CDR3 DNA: TGTGCCAGCAGCCCCGGGGCAGGCTGGCCCTACGAGCAGTACTTC
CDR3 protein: CASSPGAGWPYEQYF

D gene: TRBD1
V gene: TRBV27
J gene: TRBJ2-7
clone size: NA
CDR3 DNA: TGTGCCAGTAGGACAGGGATATACGAGCAGTACTTC
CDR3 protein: CASRTGIYEQYF

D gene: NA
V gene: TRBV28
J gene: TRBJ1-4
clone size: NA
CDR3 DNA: TGTGCCAGCAGTTTTCGTTTGGTAAATGAAAAACTGTTTTTT
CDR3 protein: CASSFRLVNEKLFF

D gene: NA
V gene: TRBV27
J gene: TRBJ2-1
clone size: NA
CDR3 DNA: TGTGCCAGCAGTTTTGGGGCAGGCAATGAGCAGTTCTTC
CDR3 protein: CASSFGAGNEQFF

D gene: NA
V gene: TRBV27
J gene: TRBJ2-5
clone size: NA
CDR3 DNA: TGTGCCAGCAGTTGGGGTATTGGTGAGACCCAGTACTTC
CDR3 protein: CASSWGIGETQYF